This entry is about one T cell receptor (beta chain). CDR1 SGDLS and CDR2 YYNGEE come from the germline V gene. CDR3 length equals 16 residues. The V and J ends lost 4 bases and 1 base, in that order; junction bases with no gene match: 10. The sample belongs to a study of molecular identifiers for immune sequencing clone quantification. Input for naive CD8 libraries was about 19,000 to 1,100,000 sorted cells; the RNA fraction used was 10%, 30% or 50%. MiXCR was run by TCRdb on the PCR reads, yielding one entry per CDR3 protein. The sample records about 97,000 distinct CDR3 sequences, 20% to 30% being singletons.

The clonotype was recovered from a human donor in good health. Some libraries in this study had Jurkat cell RNA spiked in. The chain is built from TRBV9 and TRBJ2-5; 7 positions match TRBD2. Sequences were obtained from naive CD8+ T cells from blood, with Jurkat cell RNA spiked in. This sample's subset: FACS-sorted CD8+CD4-CCR7+CD45RA+ naive T cells. For the CDR3, the DNA is TGTGCCAGCAGCCCCGGGGAGGGGATGATCCAAGAGACCCAGTACTTC. This encodes CASSPGEGMIQETQYF.